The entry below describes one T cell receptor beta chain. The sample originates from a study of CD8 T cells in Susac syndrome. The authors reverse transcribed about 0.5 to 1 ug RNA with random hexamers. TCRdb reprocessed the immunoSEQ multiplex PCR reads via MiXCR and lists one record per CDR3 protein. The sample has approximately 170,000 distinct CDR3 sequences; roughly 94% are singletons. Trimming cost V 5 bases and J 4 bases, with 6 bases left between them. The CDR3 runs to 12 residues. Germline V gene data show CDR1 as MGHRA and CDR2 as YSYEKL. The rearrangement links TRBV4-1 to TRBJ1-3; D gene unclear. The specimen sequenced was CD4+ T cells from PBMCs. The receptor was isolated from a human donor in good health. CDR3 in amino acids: CASSSVGNTIYF. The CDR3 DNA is TGCGCCAGCAGCTCCGTAGGAAACACCATATATTTT.